Presented here are 24 T cell receptor beta chains from one specimen sequenced in a study of blood T cell repertoires in COVID-19 (dated by TCRdb to the early 2020s). The library was prepared using the immunoSEQ multiplex PCR assay. TCRdb stores this immuneACCESS table with in-frame sequences only. Part of the clones is absent; in the studies checked, under half of the shortfall reflects unresolved V genes, and no reason is known for the rest. In this sample the table shows roughly 280,000 clones, approximately 87% of which occur a single time. The ten largest account for about 4.9% of the sample. Sample: peripheral blood. Receptor source: a man between 60 and 75 years old who had recovered from COVID-19.

The chain combines TRBV19 with TRBJ1-5; 7 bases align to TRBD1. Germline CDR1 LNHDA, CDR2 SQIVND (reference sequence). V shed 4 bases, J shed 3 bases, and the junction held 6 bases outside the gene matches. CDR3 length: 15 residues. CDR3 sequence: CASSKETGLNQPQHF. CDR3 sequence (DNA): TGTGCCAGTAGTAAAGAGACAGGGCTCAATCAGCCCCAGCATTTT. The whole variable domain, remainder taken from reference TRBV19 and TRBJ1-5, is DGGITQSPKYLFRKEGQNVTLSCEQNLNHDAMYWYRQDPGQGLRLIYYSQIVNDFQKGDIAEGYSVSREKKESFPLTVTSAQKNPTAFYLCASSKETGLNQPQHFGDGTRLSIL.

The chain has TRBV7-8 and TRBJ1-6; 8 bases align to TRBD1. The CDR3 sequence is 16 residues long. V shed 5 bases, J shed 2 bases, and the junction held 5 bases outside the gene matches. Germline loops: CDR1 SGHVS, CDR2 FQNEAQ. Here the CDR3 reads CASSPRTGPYNSPLHF. CDR3 coding DNA: TGTGCCAGCAGCCCCCGGACAGGGCCCTATAATTCACCCCTCCACTTT.

V and J are TRBV7-3 and TRBJ1-3; no clear D. V lost 1 base and J 2 bases, leaving 15 bases between the germline ends. Germline V lookup: CDR1 SGHTA, CDR2 FQGTGA. This CDR3 comprises 17 residues. The DNA for the CDR3 is TGTGCCAGCAGCTTAAAACTATCGGGTCACACTGGAAACACCATATATTTT. It specifies CASSLKLSGHTGNTIYF.

J is TRBJ2-7 and V is TRBV2; D not certain. Germline assignment: CDR1 SNHLY and CDR2 FYNNEI. V dropped 7 bases and J dropped 2 bases, with 12 bases sitting between them. The CDR3 runs to 13 residues. The chain's CDR3 is CASKRSFTYEQYF. CDR3 DNA sequence: TGTGCCAGCAAACGGTCTTTCACCTACGAGCAGTACTTC.

The chain uses TRBV5-8 and TRBJ1-5; 9 bases line up with TRBD1. CDR3 length equals 15 residues. V was clipped by 4 bases and J by 1 base; unmatched bases: 3. From germline, CDR1 is SGHTS and CDR2 YDEGEE. The CDR3 DNA is TGTGCCAGCAGCCCTGGGACAGGGAGCAATCAGCCCCAGCATTTT. Protein sequence: CASSPGTGSNQPQHF.

The sample holds one count of this clone. This chain connects TRBV5-1 to TRBJ1-6; 9 bases are shared with TRBD1. V shed 4 bases and J 0 bases; nucleotides not matched to a gene: 5. Germline assignment: CDR1 SGHRS and CDR2 YFSETQ. CDR3 length: 17 residues. This CDR3 reads CASSAGTGTSYNSPLHF. The CDR3 DNA reads TGCGCCAGCAGCGCCGGGACAGGGACCTCCTATAATTCACCCCTCCACTTT.

V and J are TRBV7-9 and TRBJ2-1; 10 bases match TRBD1. The ends lost 5 bases at V and 6 bases at J; junction bases unmatched: 10. Germline CDR1 and CDR2: SEHNR and FQNEAQ (reference sequence). The CDR3 spans 16 residues. CDR3 sequence reads: CASSEWVGTGANEQFF. As DNA, the CDR3 is TGTGCCAGCAGCGAGTGGGTCGGGACAGGGGCCAATGAGCAGTTCTTC.

The chain carries TRBV6-2 or TRBV6-3 and TRBJ2-1, with TRBD1 as a possible D gene (5 bases). V was cut by 6 bases and J by 9 bases, with 21 bases left in between. Germline CDR1 reads MNHEY; CDR2 reads SVGEGT. The CDR3 runs 15 residues. The CDR3 DNA reads TGTGCCAGCAGCAAACCCGGACAAGCTCAACGTGAGCAGTTCTTC. Residues: CASSKPGQAQREQFF.

This clone was detected a few times. The gene calls are TRBV19 and TRBJ2-7, with 7 bases matching TRBD2. From germline, CDR1 is LNHDA and CDR2 SQIVND (reference sequence). The CDR3 has 15 residues. Trimming cost V 1 base and J 6 bases; bases outside gene matches: 9. This CDR3 is CASSIGAGGLVEQYF. The CDR3 DNA sequence: TGTGCCAGTAGTATAGGTGCCGGCGGACTAGTCGAGCAGTACTTC.

Only one count was recorded for this clone. The V call is TRBV10-3, the J call TRBJ2-7; D gene unclear. The V and J ends lost 0 bases and 5 bases respectively, with 11 bases between them. This CDR3 is 14 amino acids long. Germline-derived CDR1 and CDR2 are ENHRY and SYGVKD. The CDR3 here is CAISESSGSHEQYF. The CDR3 DNA sequence: TGTGCCATCAGTGAGTCTTCGGGTTCCCACGAGCAGTACTTC.

The CDR3 DNA follows: TGTGCCACAGAGGGTCCTGGAAACACCATATATTTT. Its protein is CATEGPGNTIYF. The chain carries TRBV3-1 (or the pseudogene TRBV3-2) and TRBJ1-3; D unclear. Trimming left V 10 bases short and J 2 bases short, with 9 bases between. Germline CDR1 is LGHDT and CDR2 is YNNKEL (reference sequence). This CDR3 contains 12 residues.

This clone showed up just a few times. The chain uses TRBV5-1 and TRBJ1-2; 10 bases are a match to TRBD1. The germline V gene encodes CDR1 SGHRS and CDR2 YFSETQ. This CDR3 contains 18 residues. The ends lost 2 bases at V and 2 bases at J; junction bases unmatched: 12. The CDR3 sequence is CASSLTWGQGQNNYGYTF. In nucleotides, the CDR3 is TGCGCCAGCAGCTTAACTTGGGGACAGGGGCAAAACAACTATGGCTACACCTTC. Full variable domain (remainder filled in from reference TRBV5-1 and TRBJ1-2): KAGVTQTPRYLIKTRGQQVTLSCSPISGHRSVSWYQQTPGQGLQFLFEYFSETQRNKGNFPGRFSGRQFSNSRSEMNVSTLELGDSALYLCASSLTWGQGQNNYGYTFGSGTRLTVV.

V is TRBV20-1 and J is TRBJ1-3; D is unclear. V shed 6 bases and J shed 3 bases, with 6 bases lying between them. This CDR3 spans 11 amino acids. The V gene's germline CDR1 is DFQATT and CDR2 SNEGSKA (reference sequence). CDR3 loop: CSATHGNTIYF. The CDR3 DNA reads TGCAGTGCCACTCATGGAAACACCATATATTTT.

V and J are TRBV15 and TRBJ2-1; 10 bases fit TRBD2. Germline V CDR1 and CDR2: LNHNV, YYDKDF (reference sequence). V was pared by 5 bases and J by 5 bases, with 9 bases of the junction left unmatched. CDR3 length: 16 residues. CDR3 in DNA: TGTGCCACCAGCCGTCATAGCGGGAGGAGGGACAATGAGCAGTTCTTC. It translates to CATSRHSGRRDNEQFF.

V and J are TRBV5-1 and TRBJ2-5; the match to TRBD2 covers 12 bases. This CDR3 comprises 19 residues. Germline lookup yields CDR1 SGHRS and CDR2 YFSETQ. V gave up 0 bases and J gave up 6 bases; unmatched junction bases: 15. CDR3 sequence reads: CASSLAEASGRAFPKTQYF. The CDR3 region has the DNA TGCGCCAGCAGCTTGGCCGAGGCTAGCGGGAGGGCCTTTCCAAAGACCCAGTACTTC.

The rearrangement joins TRBV19 to TRBJ1-1; tentatively, D is TRBD1 (5 bases). Looked up from germline, CDR1 is LNHDA and CDR2 is SQIVND (reference sequence). This CDR3 has 15 amino acids. Trimming left V 3 bases short and J 6 bases short, with 17 bases between. The CDR3 DNA sequence: TGTGCCAGTAGTATGGGGCTTCGTTGGGGGGCTGAAGCTTTCTTT. This sequence encodes CASSMGLRWGAEAFF.

This chain uses TRBV11-2 with TRBJ1-2; TRBD1 aligns across 9 bases. Per the germline V gene, CDR1 is SGHAT and CDR2 is FQNNGV. Trimming at V came to 5 bases and at J to 2 bases, leaving 6 bases not matched to a gene. The CDR3 extends over 15 amino acids. This CDR3 reads CASSIDRGLNYGYTF. The CDR3 coding sequence is TGTGCCAGCAGCATTGACAGGGGGTTGAACTATGGCTACACCTTC. The full variable domain, its missing parts supplied by reference TRBV11-2 and TRBJ1-2, is EAGVAQSPRYKIIEKRQSVAFWCNPISGHATLYWYQQILGQGPKLLIQFQNNGVVDDSQLPKDRFSAERLKGVDSTLKIQPAKLEDSAVYLCASSIDRGLNYGYTFGSGTRLTVV.

This chain links TRBV19 with TRBJ1-6; D ambiguous. This CDR3 spans 14 amino acids. The germline gives CDR1 LNHDA, CDR2 SQIVND (reference sequence). The ends were cut back, 4 bases at V and 6 bases at J, with 10 bases in the middle. The CDR3 loop reads CASSSEISNSPLHF. The CDR3 DNA sequence: TGTGCCAGTAGTAGTGAAATCAGTAATTCACCCCTCCACTTT.

The chain recombines TRBV28 with TRBJ2-7; 12 nucleotides match TRBD1. V was pared by 4 bases and J by 5 bases, with 6 bases of the junction left unmatched. CDR1 and CDR2 from the germline V gene are MDHEN and SYDVKM. CDR3 length: 15 residues. This CDR3 reads CASSSSGQGAHEQYF. The CDR3 DNA reads TGTGCCAGCAGTTCCTCGGGACAGGGGGCTCACGAGCAGTACTTC.

The CDR3, as DNA: TGTGCCAGCAGTGATTCCCCGGCCAAAAACATTCAGTACTTC. Protein sequence: CASSDSPAKNIQYF. The chain couples TRBV2 to TRBJ2-4, with unresolved D. Germline V gene lookup returns CDR1 SNHLY and CDR2 FYNNEI. The CDR3 is 14 amino acids. The V end lost 3 bases, the J end lost 1 base, and 7 bases lay between the germline ends.

V gene TRBV4-2 combines with J gene TRBJ2-7; TRBD2 matches 11 bases. The V gene end was trimmed by 0 bases and the J gene end by 3 bases; junction bases not matched to a gene: 16. The CDR3 totals 20 residues. Germline V CDR1 and CDR2: LGHNA, YNFKEQ. The CDR3 loop reads CASSQDQPGGGLAGIYEQYF. In DNA, the CDR3 is TGTGCCAGCAGCCAAGATCAACCGGGGGGTGGACTAGCGGGCATCTACGAGCAGTACTTC.

This clone appeared a few times. The gene calls are TRBV7-9 and TRBJ1-4; perhaps TRBD1 as D (6 bases). CDR1 is SEHNR, CDR2 FQNEAQ, per germline (reference sequence). The CDR3 totals 16 residues. V dropped 5 bases and J dropped 0 bases, with 13 bases sitting between them. In nucleotides, the CDR3 is TGTGCCAGCAGCCCAGGGGAGGGGGCAACTAATGAAAAACTGTTTTTT. It yields the protein CASSPGEGATNEKLFF. Complete variable domain (other parts from reference TRBV7-9 and TRBJ1-4): DTGVSQNPRHKITKRGQNVTFRCDPISEHNRLYWYRQTLGQGPEFLTYFQNEAQLEKSRLLSDRFSAERPKGSFSTLEIQRTEQGDSAMYLCASSPGEGATNEKLFFGSGTQLSVL.

The chain has TRBV5-4 and TRBJ2-3; weak D call: TRBD2 (7 bases). CDR1 is SGHNT and CDR2 is YYREEE in the germline V gene (reference sequence). V was clipped by 6 bases and J by 4 bases, with 21 bases between them. This CDR3 has 16 residues. The CDR3, as DNA: TGTGCCAGCACATGGGGGCTGGGGGGGGGACCAGATACGCAGTATTTT. Its translation is CASTWGLGGGPDTQYF.

The CDR3 is CASREGLAGNNEQFF. CDR3 in DNA: TGTGCCAGCAGGGAAGGACTAGCGGGAAACAATGAGCAGTTCTTC. The chain couples TRBV5-4 to TRBJ2-1, with TRBD2 matching 12 bases. Germline loops: CDR1 SGHNT, CDR2 YYREEE (reference sequence). This CDR3 spans 15 amino acids. J was trimmed by 5 bases and V by 5 bases; bases with no gene match: 5.